Each of the 9 T cell receptor beta chains below was sequenced from the same sample in a study of type 1 regulatory T cells. Antigens for these TCRs are unknown. TCRdb independently ran MiXCR on the reads; one entry per CDR3 protein. Of just under 65,000 distinct CDR3 sequences listed, 49% are singletons. The source material was cultured non-Tr1 T cells, either the whole culture or a sorted T cell fraction (not recorded which). The source of these receptors is a human donor in good health.

This clonotype was picked up a small number of times. A read error may produce the germline difference seen at one junction end. CDR3 amino acids: CASSQEGGAQSQPQHF. As DNA, the CDR3 is TGCGCCAGTAGCCAGGAAGGGGGGGCGCAGAGCCAGCCCCAGCATTTT. This sequence joins TRBV4-1 and TRBJ1-5; D is perhaps TRBD1 (6 bases). CDR3 length: 16 amino acids. Looked up from germline, CDR1 is MGHRA and CDR2 is YSYEKL.

This clonotype was detected a few times. This rearrangement joins TRBV7-9 to TRBJ2-1; 10 nucleotides line up with TRBD2. V lost 2 bases and J lost 7; bases outside the gene matches: 5. The CDR3 covers 15 residues. Germline lookup yields CDR1 SEHNR and CDR2 FQNEAQ (reference sequence). CDR3 nucleotide sequence: TGTGCCAGCAGCTTAAGTAGCGGGGGGTTAAATGAGCAGTTCTTC. Residues: CASSLSSGGLNEQFF.

This chain uses TRBV11-2 with TRBJ1-2; tentative D call: TRBD1 (6 bases). Germline CDR1 reads SGHAT; CDR2 reads FQNNGV. Trimming removed 5 bases at V and 0 bases at J, with 13 bases between. The CDR3 has 15 residues. The CDR3, as DNA: TGTGCCAGCAGCCCTGGGGGCCCAACTAACTATGGCTACACCTTC. Its protein is CASSPGGPTNYGYTF.

The rearrangement joins TRBV29-1 to TRBJ2-7; D may be TRBD1 or TRBD2 (5 bases each). There are 13 residues in the CDR3. Germline CDR1 is SQVTM and CDR2 is ANQGSEA. V shed 5 bases and J shed 6 bases, with 17 bases lying between them. The DNA of the CDR3 is TGCAGCGTTTTAGGGGCCGGGGCTCTCGAGCAGTACTTC. Residues: CSVLGAGALEQYF.

The V gene is TRBV4-3, the J gene TRBJ1-1; D is ambiguous. V lost 0 bases and J 0 bases, leaving 14 bases between the germline ends. The CDR3 spans 17 residues. Germline CDR1 is LGHNA and CDR2 is YSLEER. The CDR3: CASSQDIVRLMNTEAFF. CDR3 in DNA: TGCGCCAGCAGCCAAGATATAGTCCGTCTCATGAACACTGAAGCTTTCTTT.

The count of this clonotype is one. V usage is TRBV20-1 and J usage is TRBJ2-3, with D possibly TRBD1 on 6 matching bases. The CDR3 spans 13 residues. The germline V gene encodes CDR1 DFQATT and CDR2 SNEGSKA (reference sequence). V gave up 7 bases and J gave up 3 bases, with 14 bases separating them. The CDR3 nucleotides are TGCAGTGGAACAGGGCTAGGAACAGATACGCAGTATTTT. Residues: CSGTGLGTDTQYF.

This chain joins TRBV6-1 and TRBJ2-7, with a possible D match to TRBD1 (5 bases). V was pared by 6 bases and J by 4 bases, with 10 bases between. This CDR3 is built from 12 residues. Germline assignment: CDR1 MNHNS and CDR2 SASEGT. The CDR3 nucleotides are TGTGCCAGCAGGAGGACACAATACGAGCAGTACTTC. Its protein is CASRRTQYEQYF.

Notes on this clonotype: Without the conserved terminal phenylalanine or tryptophan, this CDR3 likely stems from a read error. The V call is TRBV4-2, the J call TRBJ1-1; D might be TRBD1 (6 bases). Trimming shortened V by 0 bases and J by 5 bases, and 16 bases separated the two germline ends. The length of the CDR3 is 16 residues. Germline V gene sequence: CDR1 LGHNA, CDR2 YNFKEQ. The CDR3 DNA reads TGTGCCAGCAGCCAAGATCCGGGACAAAGCCGGACTGAAGCTTTCTCT. Residues: CASSQDPGQSRTEAFS.

J is TRBJ2-5 and V is TRBV20-1; perhaps TRBD2 as D (5 bases). V shed 6 bases and J shed 2 bases, with 13 bases lying between them. Germline V gives CDR1 DFQATT, CDR2 SNEGSKA (reference sequence). This CDR3 region has 13 residues. The CDR3 DNA reads as TGCAGTGCCGAGGGCACTCGACAAGAGACCCAGTACTTC. Translated, it gives CSAEGTRQETQYF.